This record looks at one TCR beta chain sequence and its context. A much larger clone sits a single nucleotide away, making a read error possible. This CDR3 region has 14 residues. The germline gives CDR1 MDHEN, CDR2 SYDVKM. The junction had 6 bases not matched to a gene; V was cut back by 3 bases and J by 5 bases. This sample was included in a study of Graves' ophthalmopathy and Graves' hyperthyroidism. The TCR beta CDR3 regions underwent amplification from RNA transcripts. Second-round multiplex PCR followed a first-round RT-PCR using HTBI primers. Using its own MiXCR run on the multiplex PCR reads, TCRdb lists one record per CDR3 protein. The table shows a few hundred thousand distinct CDR3 sequences, with about 15% occurring only once. Stable hyperthyroidism referred to disease that showed no ophthalmopathy within 18 months of follow-up. Exclusion covered patients with other autoimmune diseases or uncontrolled infections (as well as pregnancy or lactation).

Sequencing was performed on peripheral blood. The J gene is TRBJ1-1, the V gene TRBV28, with 7 nucleotides matching TRBD1. The clonotype originates from an adult woman with stable Graves' hyperthyroidism. The DNA for the CDR3 is TGTGCCAGCAGTTTGGGACAGTTTGGGACTGAAGCTTTCTTT. Translated, it gives CASSLGQFGTEAFF.